What follows describes a single TCR delta chain. What it recognizes is unknown. This sample was taken from a study of Vδ1+ human thymocytes. Study-wide points: Thymic TRG and TRD repertoires appeared highly polyclonal, with Gaussian CDR3 length distributions.

The template was reverse-transcribed extracted RNA. Multiplex PCR used pooled V-gene forward primers and a constant-region reverse primer to amplify CDR3s. TCRdb re-processed the multiplex PCR reads via CATT. The data contain about 25,000 delta-chain clones, approximately 32% of them singletons. This CDR3 contains 19 residues. The V end was cut by 5 bases, the J end by 7 bases, with 32 bases between. Germline CDR1 is TSWWSYY and CDR2 is QGS. This clonotype was obtained from a boy in the first two years of life who had congenital heart surgery. The sample taken for sequencing was Vdelta1+ gamma-delta thymocytes from the thymus. Subset specified: FACS-sorted CD3+ TCRalphabeta- TCRVdelta1+ TCRVdelta2- thymocytes. The V call is TRDV1, the J call TRDJ1, with D perhaps matching TRDD3 (6 bases). CDR3 coding DNA: TGTGCTCTTGGGCATAAATCCTATGCCGGGATAGGAGGGGGCGGTAAACTCATCTTT. Residues: CALGHKSYAGIGGGGKLIF.